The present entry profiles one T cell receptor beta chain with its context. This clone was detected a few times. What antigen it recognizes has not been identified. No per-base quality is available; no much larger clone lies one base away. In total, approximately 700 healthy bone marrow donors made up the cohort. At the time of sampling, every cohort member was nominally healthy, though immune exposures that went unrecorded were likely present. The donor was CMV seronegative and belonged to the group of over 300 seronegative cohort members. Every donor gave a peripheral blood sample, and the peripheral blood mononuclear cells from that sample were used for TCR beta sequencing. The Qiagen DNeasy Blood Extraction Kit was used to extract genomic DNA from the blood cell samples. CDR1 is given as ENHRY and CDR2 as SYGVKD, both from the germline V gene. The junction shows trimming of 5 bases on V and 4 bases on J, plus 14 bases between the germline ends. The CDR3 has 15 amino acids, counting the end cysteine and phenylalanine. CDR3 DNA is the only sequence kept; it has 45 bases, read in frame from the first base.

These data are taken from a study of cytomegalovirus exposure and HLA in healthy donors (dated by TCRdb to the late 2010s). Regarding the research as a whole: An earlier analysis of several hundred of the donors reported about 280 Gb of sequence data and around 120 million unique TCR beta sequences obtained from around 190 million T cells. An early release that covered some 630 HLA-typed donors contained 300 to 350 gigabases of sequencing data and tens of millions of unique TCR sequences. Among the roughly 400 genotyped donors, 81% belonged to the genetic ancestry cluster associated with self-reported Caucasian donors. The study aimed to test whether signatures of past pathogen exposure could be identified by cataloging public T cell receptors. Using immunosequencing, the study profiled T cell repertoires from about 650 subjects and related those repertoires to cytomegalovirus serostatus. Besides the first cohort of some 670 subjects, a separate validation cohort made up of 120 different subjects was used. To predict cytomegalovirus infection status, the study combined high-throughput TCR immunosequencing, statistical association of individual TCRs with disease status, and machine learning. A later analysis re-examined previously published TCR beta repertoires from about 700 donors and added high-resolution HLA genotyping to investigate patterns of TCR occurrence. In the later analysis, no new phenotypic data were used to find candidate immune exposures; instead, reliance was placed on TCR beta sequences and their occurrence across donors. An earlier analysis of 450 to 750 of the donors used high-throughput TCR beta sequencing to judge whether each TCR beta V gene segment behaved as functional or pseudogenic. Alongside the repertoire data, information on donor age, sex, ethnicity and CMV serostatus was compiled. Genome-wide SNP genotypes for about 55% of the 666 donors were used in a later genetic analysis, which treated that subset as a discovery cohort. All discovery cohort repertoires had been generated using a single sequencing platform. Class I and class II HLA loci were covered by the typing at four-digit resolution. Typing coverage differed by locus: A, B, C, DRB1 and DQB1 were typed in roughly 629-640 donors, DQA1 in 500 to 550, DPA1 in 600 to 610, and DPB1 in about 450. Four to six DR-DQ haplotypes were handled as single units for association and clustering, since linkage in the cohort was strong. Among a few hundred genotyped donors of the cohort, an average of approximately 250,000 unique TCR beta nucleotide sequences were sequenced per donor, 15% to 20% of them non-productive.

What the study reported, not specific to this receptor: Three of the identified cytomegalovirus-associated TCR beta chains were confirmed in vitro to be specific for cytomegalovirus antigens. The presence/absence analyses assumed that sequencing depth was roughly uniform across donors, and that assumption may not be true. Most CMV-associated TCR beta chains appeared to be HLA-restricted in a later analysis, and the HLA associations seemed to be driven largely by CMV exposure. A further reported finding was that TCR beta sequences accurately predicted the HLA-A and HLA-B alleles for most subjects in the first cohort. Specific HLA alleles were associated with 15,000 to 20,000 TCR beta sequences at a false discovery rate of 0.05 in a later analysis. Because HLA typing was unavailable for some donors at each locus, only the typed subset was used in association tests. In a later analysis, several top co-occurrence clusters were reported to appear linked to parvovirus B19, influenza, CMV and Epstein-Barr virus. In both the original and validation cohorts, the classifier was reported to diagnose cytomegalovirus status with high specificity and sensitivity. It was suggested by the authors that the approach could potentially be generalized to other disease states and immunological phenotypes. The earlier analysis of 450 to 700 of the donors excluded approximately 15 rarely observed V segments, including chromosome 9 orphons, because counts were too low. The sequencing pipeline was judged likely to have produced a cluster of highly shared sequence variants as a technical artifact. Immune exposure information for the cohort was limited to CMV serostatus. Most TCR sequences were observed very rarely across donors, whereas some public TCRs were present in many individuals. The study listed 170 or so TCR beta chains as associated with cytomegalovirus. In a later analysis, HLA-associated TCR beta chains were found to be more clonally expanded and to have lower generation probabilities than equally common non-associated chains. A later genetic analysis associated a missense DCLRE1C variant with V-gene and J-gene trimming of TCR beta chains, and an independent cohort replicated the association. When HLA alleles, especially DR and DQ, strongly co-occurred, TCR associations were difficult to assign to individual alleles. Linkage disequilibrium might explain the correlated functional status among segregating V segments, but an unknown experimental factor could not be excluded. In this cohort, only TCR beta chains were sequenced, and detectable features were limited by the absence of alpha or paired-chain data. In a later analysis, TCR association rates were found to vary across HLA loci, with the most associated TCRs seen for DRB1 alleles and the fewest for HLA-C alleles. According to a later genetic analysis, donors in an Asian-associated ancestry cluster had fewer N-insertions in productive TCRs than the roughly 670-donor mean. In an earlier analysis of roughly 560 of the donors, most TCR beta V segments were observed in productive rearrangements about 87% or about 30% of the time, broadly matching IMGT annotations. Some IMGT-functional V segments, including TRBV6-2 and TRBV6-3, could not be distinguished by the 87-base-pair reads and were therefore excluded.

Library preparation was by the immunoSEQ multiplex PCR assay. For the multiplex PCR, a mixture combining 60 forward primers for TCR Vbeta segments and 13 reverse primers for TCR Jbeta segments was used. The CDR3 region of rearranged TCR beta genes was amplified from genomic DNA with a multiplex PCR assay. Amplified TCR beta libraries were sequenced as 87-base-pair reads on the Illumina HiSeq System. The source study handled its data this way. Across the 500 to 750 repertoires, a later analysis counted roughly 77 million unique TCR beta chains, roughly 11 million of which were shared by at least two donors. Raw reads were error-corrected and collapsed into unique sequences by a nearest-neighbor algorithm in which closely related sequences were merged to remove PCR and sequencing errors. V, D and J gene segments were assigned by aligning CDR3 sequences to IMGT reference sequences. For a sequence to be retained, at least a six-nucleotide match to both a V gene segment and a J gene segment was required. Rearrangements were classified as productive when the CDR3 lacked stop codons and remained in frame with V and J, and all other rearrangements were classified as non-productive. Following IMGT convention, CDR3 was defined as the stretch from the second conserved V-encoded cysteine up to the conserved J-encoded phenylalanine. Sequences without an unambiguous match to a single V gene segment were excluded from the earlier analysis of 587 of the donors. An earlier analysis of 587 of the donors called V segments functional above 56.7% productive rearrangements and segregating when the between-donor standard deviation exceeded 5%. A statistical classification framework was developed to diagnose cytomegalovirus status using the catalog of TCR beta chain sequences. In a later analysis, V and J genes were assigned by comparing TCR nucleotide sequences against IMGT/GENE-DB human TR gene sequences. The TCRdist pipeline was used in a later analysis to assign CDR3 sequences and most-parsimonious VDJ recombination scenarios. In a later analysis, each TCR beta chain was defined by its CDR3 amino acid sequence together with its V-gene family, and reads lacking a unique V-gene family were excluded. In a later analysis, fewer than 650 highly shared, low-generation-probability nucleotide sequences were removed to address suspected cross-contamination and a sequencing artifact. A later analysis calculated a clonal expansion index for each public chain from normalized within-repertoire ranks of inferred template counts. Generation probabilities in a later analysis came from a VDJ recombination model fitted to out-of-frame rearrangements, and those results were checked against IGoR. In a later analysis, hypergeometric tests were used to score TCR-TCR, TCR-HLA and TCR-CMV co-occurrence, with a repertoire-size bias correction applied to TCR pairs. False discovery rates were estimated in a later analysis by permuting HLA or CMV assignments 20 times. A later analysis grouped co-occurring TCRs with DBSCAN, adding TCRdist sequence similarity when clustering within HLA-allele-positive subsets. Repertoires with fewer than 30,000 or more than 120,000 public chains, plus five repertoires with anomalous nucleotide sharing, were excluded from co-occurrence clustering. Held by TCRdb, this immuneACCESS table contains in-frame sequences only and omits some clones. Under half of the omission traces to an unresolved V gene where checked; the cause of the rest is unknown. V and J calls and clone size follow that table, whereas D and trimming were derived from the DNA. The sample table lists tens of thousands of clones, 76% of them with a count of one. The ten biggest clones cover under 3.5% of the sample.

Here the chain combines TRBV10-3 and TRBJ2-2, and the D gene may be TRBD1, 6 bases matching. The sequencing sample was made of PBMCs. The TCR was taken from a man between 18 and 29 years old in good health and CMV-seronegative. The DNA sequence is TGTGCCATCAGTATTACCGGGACAATCACCGGGGAGCTGTTTTTT. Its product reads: CAISITGTITGELFF.